These 23 T cell receptor beta chains originate from one sample sequenced in a study of blood T cells in healthy people across ages. A second PCR of 7 to 11 cycles used a sample-barcoded 5' primer and a J-beta primer mix. MiXCR, applied by TCRdb to the 5' RACE reads, yields one record per CDR3 protein. The sample lists some 1.5 million distinct CDR3 sequences, roughly 28% seen once, with about 8% in the top ten. Sequenced input: blood. The receptors were sampled from a woman in her 30s in good health.

V usage is TRBV7-2 and J usage is TRBJ2-7, with D perhaps TRBD2 (7 bases). The J call may be incorrect, as the DNA end agrees better with TRBJ2-5. The CDR3 runs 17 residues. Germline CDR1 and CDR2: SGHTA and FQGNSA. Written as DNA, the CDR3 is TGTGCCAGCAGCTTAGGTTATTCGAGGCGGGGGCGAGAGACCCAGTACTTC. Amino acid sequence: CASSLGYSRRGRETQYF.

This sequence joins TRBV2 and TRBJ1-2, with 8 bases fitting TRBD1. The CDR3 totals 12 residues. Germline V gene sequence: CDR1 SNHLY, CDR2 FYNNEI. After removal of 11 bases from V and 4 bases from J, the junction contained 6 bases not matched to a gene. CDR3 nucleotides: TGTGCCGGCAAAACAGGGGGCTATGGCTACACCTTC. Residues: CAGKTGGYGYTF.

This clonotype was seen many times. The chain employs TRBV7-2 and TRBJ2-5; 9 positions agree with TRBD2. The germline CDR1 and CDR2 sequences are SGHTA and FQGNSA. The CDR3 is 16 amino acids. The ends lost 1 base at V and 5 bases at J; junction bases unmatched: 8. The CDR3 here is CASSLVASGNGETQYF. CDR3 bases: TGTGCCAGCAGCTTAGTGGCTAGCGGGAATGGGGAGACCCAGTACTTC. Full variable domain (remainder filled in from reference TRBV7-2 and TRBJ2-5): GAGVSQSPSNKVTEKGKDVELRCDPISGHTALYWYRQSLGQGLEFLIYFQGNSAPDKSGLPSDRFSAERTGGSVSTLTIQRTQQEDSAVYLCASSLVASGNGETQYFGPGTRLLVL.

With respect to this clonotype: A read error may produce the germline difference seen at one junction end. The chain couples TRBV19 to TRBJ2-1; D could derive from TRBD1 or TRBD2 (5 bases each). The CDR3 length is 16 residues. Germline-derived CDR1 and CDR2 are LNHDA and SQIVND (reference sequence). The CDR3 nucleotides are TGTGCCTGTAGTATAAGGGGAGTTGGGGGACCAAATGAGCAGTTCTTC. The encoded protein is CACSIRGVGGPNEQFF.

V and J are TRBV20-1 and TRBJ2-4; 7 positions match TRBD2. The CDR3 is 13 residues long. With 4 bases clipped from V and 8 bases from J, the junction kept 8 bases outside the gene matches. Per germline, CDR1 DFQATT and CDR2 SNEGSKA (reference sequence). For the CDR3, the DNA is TGCAGTGCTATCCCGCCGGGGAGGGACATTCAGTACTTC. Amino acid sequence: CSAIPPGRDIQYF.

The chain uses TRBV5-1 and TRBJ2-1; D is uncertain. Trimming shortened V by 0 bases and J by 1 base, and 8 bases separated the two germline ends. The germline CDR1 and CDR2 sequences are SGHRS and YFSETQ. The CDR3 has 15 residues. CDR3 region: CASSLVQTSYNEQFF. The CDR3 region has the DNA TGCGCCAGCAGCTTGGTTCAAACTTCCTACAATGAGCAGTTCTTC.

This clonotype has only a few counts. The V and J genes are TRBV4-1 and TRBJ2-7; possibly TRBD2 for D (5 bases). The CDR3 extends over 14 amino acids. V was shortened by 4 bases and J by 3 bases, with 13 bases between the two germline ends. The germline V gene encodes CDR1 MGHRA and CDR2 YSYEKL. CDR3 in amino acids: CASSPPRRGYEQYF. As DNA, the CDR3 is TGCGCCAGCAGCCCTCCACGACGGGGCTACGAGCAGTACTTC.

This clonotype showed up many times. The chain couples TRBV9 to TRBJ2-1; TRBD2 matches 8 bases. The CDR3 runs 16 residues. CDR1 SGDLS and CDR2 YYNGEE come from the germline V gene. With 5 bases clipped from V and 0 bases from J, the junction kept 7 bases outside the gene matches. The CDR3 DNA reads as TGTGCCAGCAGTCGGGAGGGGACTAGCTCCTACAATGAGCAGTTCTTC. It specifies CASSREGTSSYNEQFF.

This clonotype was seen a few times. The chain carries TRBV24-1 and TRBJ2-7; D is unclear. The J call is doubtful: the DNA matches TRBJ2-5 better. The CDR3 length is 15 residues. Germline values: CDR1 KGHDR, CDR2 SFDVKD. CDR3 in DNA: TGTGCCACCCAAAAAGGAGAAAGTGTCGGGGAGACCCAGTACTTC. Protein product: CATQKGESVGETQYF.

The V and J genes are TRBV7-2 and TRBJ2-5; D perhaps matches TRBD2 (6 bases). With the DNA end fitting TRBJ2-7 better, the J assignment may be wrong. The CDR3 is 13 amino acids. Looked up from germline, CDR1 is SGHTA and CDR2 is FQGNSA. CDR3 DNA: TGTGCCAGCAGCTCCCACGGCGGGAACGAGCAGTACTTC. This gives the protein CASSSHGGNEQYF.

This clonotype was seen many times. The chain uses TRBV10-2 and TRBJ1-5; D may be TRBD1 (6 bases). Germline CDR1 and CDR2: WSHSY and SAAADI. Trimming stripped 2 bases from V and 0 bases from J, with 11 bases between. The CDR3 is 16 residues long. The chain's CDR3 is CASSEATGYSNQPQHF. CDR3 DNA: TGCGCCAGCAGTGAGGCGACAGGATATAGCAATCAGCCCCAGCATTTT.

Points on this clonotype: Given the absence of the conserved phenylalanine or tryptophan at the CDR3 end, a read error is likely. This rearrangement joins TRBV5-1 to TRBJ1-1; the D is unclear. Trimming stripped 3 bases from V and 1 base from J, with 13 bases between. This CDR3 is built from 15 residues. The germline CDR1 and CDR2 sequences are SGHRS and YFSETQ. The CDR3 reads CASSSGIWGNTEAFC. The CDR3 DNA follows: TGCGCCAGCAGCTCGGGGATTTGGGGGAACACTGAAGCTTTCTGT.

This clonotype was seen only a few times. The chain employs TRBV6-6 and TRBJ1-6; D is perhaps TRBD1 (5 bases). Trimming pared 7 bases from V and 7 bases from J, leaving 20 bases between. Germline CDR1 MNHNY, CDR2 SVGAGI (reference sequence). CDR3 length: 16 residues. CDR3 coding DNA: TGTGCCAGCACTTTCTTCAGTGGGGGTCGGAATTCACCCCTCCACTTT. Translation: CASTFFSGGRNSPLHF.

This clonotype was found many times. This sequence joins TRBV5-1 and TRBJ2-5; D uncertain. CDR1 and CDR2 (germline): SGHRS, YFSETQ. This CDR3 has 15 amino acids. The V gene lost 0 bases and the J gene lost 5 bases, with 14 bases spanning the gap. The CDR3 DNA follows: TGCGCCAGCAGCTTGGCCATCGGGTCCGGGGAGACCCAGTACTTC. Amino acids: CASSLAIGSGETQYF.

This clonotype was found many times. V gene TRBV6-5 combines with J gene TRBJ2-7, with 7 positions matching TRBD2. V lost 0 bases, J lost 0 bases, and 2 bases stayed unmatched. The CDR3 loop spans 15 amino acids. Germline V gives CDR1 MNHEY, CDR2 SVGAGI. The CDR3 DNA reads TGTGCCAGCAGTTACTCCAGCGGGACCTCCTACGAGCAGTACTTC. Residues: CASSYSSGTSYEQYF.

This clonotype was counted only a few times. The CDR3 DNA reads TGTGCCAGTAACCGTTGGAGTCAAGAGACCCAGTACTTC. Protein sequence: CASNRWSQETQYF. The chain joins TRBV2 to TRBJ2-5, with no clear D. CDR1 SNHLY and CDR2 FYNNEI come from the germline V gene. This CDR3 spans 13 amino acids. V dropped 9 bases and J dropped 2 bases, with 13 bases sitting between them.

This clonotype has just a few counts. This sequence joins TRBV12-3 or TRBV12-4 and TRBJ1-4, with D uncertain. This CDR3 contains 13 residues. The V end lost 8 bases, the J end lost 7 bases, and 14 bases lay between the germline ends. DNA of the CDR3: TGTGCCAGCCAAAACGACTTCCGTGAAAAACTGTTTTTT. This encodes CASQNDFREKLFF.

This clonotype was seen a few times. The chain recombines TRBV4-3 with TRBJ2-3, with 12 bases fitting TRBD2. Trimming cost V 1 base and J 5 bases; bases outside gene matches: 4. CDR1 and CDR2 from the germline V gene are LGHNA and YSLEER. The CDR3 extends over 16 amino acids. The CDR3 here is CASSQVLTSGRDTQYF. CDR3 bases: TGCGCCAGCAGCCAAGTCCTGACTAGCGGGAGAGATACGCAGTATTTT.

This clonotype was counted at least ten times. V usage is TRBV20-1 and J usage is TRBJ2-1; 9 bases match TRBD2. Germline loops: CDR1 DFQATT, CDR2 SNEGSKA (reference sequence). The V and J ends lost 1 base and 12 bases, in that order; junction bases with no gene match: 7. The CDR3 spans 13 residues. In DNA form, the CDR3 reads TGCAGTGCTAGAGTAAGCGGGAGGATCGGGCAGTTCTTC. Amino acids: CSARVSGRIGQFF.

The chain links TRBV10-3 to TRBJ2-7, with TRBD2 identical over 11 bases. Judging by the DNA end, TRBJ2-5 fits better; the J call may be wrong. The CDR3 has 15 amino acids. Germline-derived CDR1 and CDR2 are ENHRY and SYGVKD. The CDR3 loop reads CATSLAGGGKETQYF. The CDR3 region has the DNA TGTGCCACCAGCTTAGCGGGAGGGGGTAAAGAGACCCAGTACTTC.

The chain employs TRBV6-1 and TRBJ2-3, with TRBD1 matching over 8 bases. This CDR3 is built from 18 residues. Germline trimming cut 6 bases from V and 0 bases from J; bases unmatched to any gene: 14. From germline, CDR1 is MNHNS and CDR2 SASEGT. The CDR3 loop reads CASRPYGQGLTSTDTQYF. The CDR3 DNA follows: TGTGCCAGCAGACCCTATGGACAGGGCCTAACTAGCACAGATACGCAGTATTTT.

The V and J genes are TRBV28 and TRBJ2-7; 7 bases align to TRBD2. This CDR3 is built from 15 residues. CDR1 is MDHEN, CDR2 SYDVKM, per germline. V dropped 6 bases and J dropped 2; count of bases not matched to a gene: 10. In nucleotides, the CDR3 is TGTGCCAGCAGGCCCTTTGGCGGGGGTACCTACGAGCAGTACTTC. Its protein is CASRPFGGGTYEQYF. Full variable domain (outside the CDR3, taken from reference TRBV28 and TRBJ2-7): DVKVTQSSRYLVKRTGEKVFLECVQDMDHENMFWYRQDPGLGLRLIYFSYDVKMKEKGDIPEGYSVSREKKERFSLILESASTNQTSMYLCASRPFGGGTYEQYFGPGTRLTVT.

This clonotype was seen a few times. The chain couples TRBV10-2 to TRBJ2-7, with 7 bases that match TRBD1. Trimming removed 6 bases from V and 5 bases from J; junction bases left unmatched: 7. This CDR3 comprises 13 residues. Germline CDR1 is WSHSY and CDR2 is SAAADI. The CDR3 sequence: CASRMTGLDEQYF. The CDR3 DNA follows: TGCGCCAGCAGGATGACAGGGCTGGACGAGCAGTACTTC.